This T cell receptor beta chain derives from a study of monozygotic twins with inflammatory bowel disease. Notes on the study in general: The data offered no way to tell different T cell subtypes apart. Patients with IBD had less TCRbeta diversity (inverse Simpson) than their healthy co-twins. Especially with disease activity, IBD patients shared fewer clonotypes with others than healthy twins did.

Using the 5' RACE reads, TCRdb records one entry per CDR3 protein without DNA. This repertoire includes some 170,000 distinct CDR3 sequences. Regarding this clonotype: The antigen is not known.

In germline, CDR1 is SGHRS, CDR2 YFSETQ. This CDR3 has 15 amino acids. The source of this sequence is a human donor with ulcerative colitis or Crohn's disease, or a healthy co-twin of an affected twin (not recorded which). The sequenced sample was blood. This chain connects TRBV5-1 to TRBJ2-7; TCRdb picks TRBD1, but there is no DNA to check that call. The CDR3 protein is CASSDEQGGLHEQYF.